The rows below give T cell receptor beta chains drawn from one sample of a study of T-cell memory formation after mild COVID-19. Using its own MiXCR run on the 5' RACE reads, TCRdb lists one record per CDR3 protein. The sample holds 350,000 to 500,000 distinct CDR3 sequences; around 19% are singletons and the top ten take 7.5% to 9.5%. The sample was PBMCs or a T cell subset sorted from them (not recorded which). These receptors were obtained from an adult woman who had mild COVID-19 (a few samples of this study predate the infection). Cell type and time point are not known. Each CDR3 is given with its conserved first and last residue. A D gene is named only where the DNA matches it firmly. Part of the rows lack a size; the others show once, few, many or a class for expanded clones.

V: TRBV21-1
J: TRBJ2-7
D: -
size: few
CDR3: CASSKDQRGVMSYEQYF
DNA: TGTGCCAGCAGCAAAGACCAGCGGGGGGTCATGAGCTACGAGCAGTACTTC

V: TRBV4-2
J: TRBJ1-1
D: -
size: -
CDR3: CASSLTGGYTEAFF
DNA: TGTGCCAGCAGCTTAACGGGGGGGTACACTGAAGCTTTCTTT

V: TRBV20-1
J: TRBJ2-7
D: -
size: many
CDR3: CSARDPRSSYEQYF
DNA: TGCAGTGCTAGAGATCCGAGGAGCTCCTACGAGCAGTACTTC

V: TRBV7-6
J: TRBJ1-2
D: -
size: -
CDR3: CASSPTKGSGYGYTF
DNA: TGTGCCAGCAGCCCAACCAAAGGGTCAGGGTATGGCTACACCTTC

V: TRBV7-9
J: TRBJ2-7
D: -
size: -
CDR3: CASSLVGGTYEQYF
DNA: TGTGCCAGCAGCTTAGTGGGGGGTACCTACGAGCAGTACTTC

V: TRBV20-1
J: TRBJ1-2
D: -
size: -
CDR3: CSAKSGTVDGYTF
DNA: TGCAGTGCTAAGTCCGGGACCGTGGATGGCTACACCTTC

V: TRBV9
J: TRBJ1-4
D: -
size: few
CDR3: CASSVGAIETNEKLFF
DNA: TGTGCCAGCAGCGTCGGGGCGATCGAGACTAATGAAAAACTGTTTTTT

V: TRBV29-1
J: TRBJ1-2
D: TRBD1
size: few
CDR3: CSVETGTGYGYTF
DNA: TGCAGCGTTGAAACCGGGACAGGCTATGGCTACACCTTC

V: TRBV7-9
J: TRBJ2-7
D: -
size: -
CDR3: CASSSGTFSSYEQYF
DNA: TGTGCCAGCAGCTCAGGGACTTTTAGCTCCTACGAGCAGTACTTC

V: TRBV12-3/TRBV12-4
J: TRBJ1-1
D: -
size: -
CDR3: CASSQAGMQAFF
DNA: TGTGCCAGCAGCCAGGCGGGGATGCAGGCTTTCTTT

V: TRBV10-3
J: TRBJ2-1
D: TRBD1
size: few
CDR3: CAISEGTGRGNEQFF
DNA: TGTGCCATCAGTGAGGGGACAGGGAGGGGCAATGAGCAGTTCTTC

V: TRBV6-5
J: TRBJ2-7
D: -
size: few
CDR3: CASAIMRESSEQYF
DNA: TGTGCCAGCGCAATTATGAGGGAAAGCAGCGAGCAGTACTTC

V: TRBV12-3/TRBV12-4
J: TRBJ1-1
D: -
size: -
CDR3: CASSAFGNTEAFF
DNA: TGTGCCAGCAGTGCCTTCGGGAACACTGAAGCTTTCTTT

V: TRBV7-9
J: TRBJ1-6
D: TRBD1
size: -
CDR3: CASRRQGSPLHF
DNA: TGTGCCAGCAGACGACAGGGATCCCCCCTCCACTTT

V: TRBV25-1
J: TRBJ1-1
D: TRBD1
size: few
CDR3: CASSGRTGRTEAFF
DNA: TGTGCCAGCAGTGGACGGACAGGGAGAACTGAAGCTTTCTTT

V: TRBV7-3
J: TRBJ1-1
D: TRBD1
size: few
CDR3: CASSLFSGGLTEAFF
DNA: TGTGCCAGCAGCTTATTTTCAGGGGGACTCACTGAAGCTTTCTTT

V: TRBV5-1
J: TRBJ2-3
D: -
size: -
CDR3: CASSLGGSGSTDTQYF
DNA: TGCGCCAGCAGCTTGGGAGGGAGCGGTAGCACAGATACGCAGTATTTT

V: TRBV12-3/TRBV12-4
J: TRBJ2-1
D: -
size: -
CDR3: CASTSGLGEQFF
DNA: TGTGCCAGCACCTCGGGGTTAGGCGAGCAGTTCTTC

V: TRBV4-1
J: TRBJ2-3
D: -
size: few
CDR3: CASSQDYLSTDTQYF
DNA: TGCGCCAGCAGCCAAGACTACCTTAGCACAGATACGCAGTATTTT

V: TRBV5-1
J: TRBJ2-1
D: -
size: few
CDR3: CASSLAVIRTIMFF
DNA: TGCGCCAGCAGCTTGGCCGTTATTCGGACTATTATGTTCTTC

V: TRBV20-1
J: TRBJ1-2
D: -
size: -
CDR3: CSASVEVPNYGYTF
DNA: TGCAGTGCTAGCGTTGAAGTCCCTAACTATGGCTACACCTTC

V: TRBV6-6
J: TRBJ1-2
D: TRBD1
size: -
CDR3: CASSSKQGANYGYTF
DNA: TGTGCCAGCAGTTCGAAACAGGGGGCTAACTATGGCTACACCTTC

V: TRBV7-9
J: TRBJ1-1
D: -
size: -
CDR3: CASSLGVYGASNTEAFF
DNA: TGTGCCAGCAGCTTAGGGGTTTACGGGGCCTCGAACACTGAAGCTTTCTTT

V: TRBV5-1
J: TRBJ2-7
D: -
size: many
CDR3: CASSFGAPTYEQYF
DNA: TGCGCCAGCAGCTTTGGGGCCCCAACCTACGAGCAGTACTTC

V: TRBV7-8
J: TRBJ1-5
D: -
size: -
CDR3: CASSLEVASNQPQHF
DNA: TGTGCCAGCAGCTTAGAAGTCGCAAGCAATCAGCCCCAGCATTTT

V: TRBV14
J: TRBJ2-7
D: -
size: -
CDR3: CASSQYTGTEQYF
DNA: TGTGCCAGCAGCCAATATACAGGGACCGAGCAGTACTTC

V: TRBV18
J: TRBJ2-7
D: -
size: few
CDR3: CASSPLGEGDEQYF
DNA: TGTGCCAGCTCACCTCTGGGGGAAGGAGACGAGCAGTACTTC

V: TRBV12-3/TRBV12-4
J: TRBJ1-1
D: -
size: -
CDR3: CASKRSSLNTEAFF
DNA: TGTGCCAGCAAGCGTTCATCCCTGAACACTGAAGCTTTCTTT

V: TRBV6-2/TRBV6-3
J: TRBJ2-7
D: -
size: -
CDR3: CATSGQTKGSYEQYF
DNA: TGTGCCACGTCGGGACAAACCAAAGGCTCCTACGAGCAGTACTTC

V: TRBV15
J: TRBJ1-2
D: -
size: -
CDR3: CATSRGRDGYTF
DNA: TGTGCCACCAGCAGAGGAAGGGATGGCTACACCTTC

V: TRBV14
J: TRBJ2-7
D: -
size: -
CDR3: CASSHSRYEQYF
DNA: TGTGCCAGCAGTCACAGTAGGTACGAGCAGTACTTC

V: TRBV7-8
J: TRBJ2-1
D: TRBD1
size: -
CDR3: CASSRRTGISYNEQFF
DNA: TGTGCCAGCAGCAGGAGGACAGGGATTTCCTACAATGAGCAGTTCTTC

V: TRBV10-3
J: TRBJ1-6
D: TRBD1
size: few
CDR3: CAISEDRVNSPLHF
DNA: TGTGCCATCAGTGAGGACAGGGTTAATTCACCCCTCCACTTT

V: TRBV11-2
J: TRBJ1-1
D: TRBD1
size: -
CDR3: CASSSGQVMNTEAFF
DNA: TGTGCCAGCAGCTCAGGACAGGTCATGAACACTGAAGCTTTCTTT

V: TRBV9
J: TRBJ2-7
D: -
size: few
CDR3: CASSVGTAVYEQYF
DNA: TGTGCCAGCAGCGTAGGGACAGCCGTCTACGAGCAGTACTTC

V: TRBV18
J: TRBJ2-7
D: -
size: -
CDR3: CASSPDRNYEQYF
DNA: TGTGCCAGCTCACCAGACAGAAACTACGAGCAGTACTTC

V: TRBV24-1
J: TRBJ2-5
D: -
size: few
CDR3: CATSDTGIETQYF
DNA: TGTGCCACCAGTGATACAGGGATAGAGACCCAGTACTTC

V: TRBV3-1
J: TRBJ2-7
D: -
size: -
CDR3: CASSQTRREQYF
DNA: TGTGCCAGCAGCCAAACGCGGAGGGAGCAGTACTTC

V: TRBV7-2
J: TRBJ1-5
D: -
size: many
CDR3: CASSLDYTNQPQHF
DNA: TGTGCCAGCAGCTTAGACTACACCAATCAGCCCCAGCATTTT